The 4 T cell receptor beta chains listed next were all sequenced from one sample in a study of blood T cells in healthy people across ages. A second PCR, run for about 6 to 12 cycles, used a sample-barcoded 5' primer plus a J-beta primer mix. TCRdb itself ran the 5' RACE reads through MiXCR, one entry per CDR3 protein. This repertoire shows fewer than 650,000 distinct CDR3 sequences, around 27% found once; its top ten account for under 4.5%. The sample was also reused in another study, on T cells of mothers and their children.

The sample was blood. The receptors shown here come from a boy aged 2 to 9 in good health.

The rearrangement links TRBV5-1 to TRBJ2-7; no clear D. With the DNA end fitting TRBJ2-1 better, the J assignment may be wrong. This CDR3 has 15 residues. The V gene's germline CDR1 is SGHRS and CDR2 YFSETQ. CDR3 sequence (DNA): TGCGCCAGCAGCTTGGAAGCATTAATCTGGAATGAGCAGTTCTTC. Its protein product is CASSLEALIWNEQFF.

The J gene is TRBJ2-7, the V gene TRBV6-6, with D possibly matching TRBD1 (5 bases). The CDR3 length is 15 residues. Trimming pared 0 bases from V and 2 bases from J, leaving 11 bases between. The germline V gene has CDR1 MNHNY and CDR2 SVGAGI (reference sequence). The chain's CDR3 is CASSYSSGRTYEQYF. The CDR3 region has the DNA TGTGCCAGCAGTTACTCTTCAGGGCGAACCTACGAGCAGTACTTC.

This clonotype turned up a few times. This chain connects TRBV10-1 to TRBJ1-1; no definite D call. Trimming removed 6 bases at V and 1 base at J, with 9 bases between. In germline, CDR1 is WNHNN, CDR2 SYGVQD (reference sequence). The CDR3 is 13 residues long. In nucleotides, the CDR3 is TGCGCCAGCAGAGCTGAGTGGAACACTGAAGCTTTCTTT. This codes for CASRAEWNTEAFF.

The chain couples TRBV6-6 to TRBJ1-1; 8 nucleotides match TRBD1. The CDR3 is made up of 15 amino acids. CDR1 is MNHNY, CDR2 SVGAGI, per germline (reference sequence). V lost 5 bases, J lost 3 bases, and 8 bases stayed unmatched. The CDR3 region has the DNA TGTGCCAGCAGTCACGGGACAGGTAGGGACACTGAAGCTTTCTTT. Amino acids: CASSHGTGRDTEAFF.